This T cell receptor beta chain originates from a study of identical twins (dated by TCRdb to 2016 to 2018). Background for the entire study: The study deep-sequenced TCR alpha and beta repertoires from monozygotic twins, unrelated adults of various ages and cord blood to test whether fetal clonotypes persist. To rule out contamination, replicate twin experiments were performed at different times with different library preparation protocols.

All donors were healthy Caucasians. Three pairs of female monozygotic twins, all aged about 18 to 29 years, were included in the twin cohort. Positive isolation kits from Invitrogen were used to isolate the CD4+ and CD8+ T cell populations. The CDR3 spans 15 residues, from the cysteine through the phenylalanine. Kept here is only the CDR3 DNA, which spans 45 bases and is read in frame from base 1. According to the germline V gene (reference sequence), CDR1 reads LNHDA and CDR2 reads SQIVND. V was cut back by 1 base and J by 6 bases, leaving a gap of 13 bases between them. The library came from 5' RACE. TCRdb names Illumina HiSeq 2000 as the instrument used. Template switching introduced a universal primer binding site; the final cDNA contained a unique molecular identifier, enabling accurate counting of TCR cDNA molecules. Specific primers in the conserved constant-segment region were used to synthesize first-strand cDNA for TCR alpha and beta chains. Each cDNA library was double barcoded, with a SMART-Mk sample barcode plus Illumina barcodes, to control for contamination. TruSeq adapter sequences, together with Illumina sample barcodes, were added in two successive PCR steps. Sequencing of the TCR alpha and beta cDNA libraries was done on the Illumina HiSeq platform using custom primers. In the original analysis: Raw reads were processed with MiGEC to extract unique molecular identifiers, and MiXCR was used to determine CDR3 positions. For each individual, recombination models were inferred using an EM algorithm with the repgenHMM and IGoR tools. The tcR package in R was used for shared clonotype analysis, with sharing normalized by the product of cloneset sizes. Out-of-frame nonproductive sequences were analyzed to study raw recombination free of thymic and clonal selection effects. TCRdb ran its own pipeline on the public reads, namely fastp trimming at Q25 and MiXCR clone calling, and kept in-frame beta chains. Rows are unified per CDR3 protein, each entry keeping the most common DNA and genes. The V and J calls shown here were made by TCRdb, not taken from the authors' results. Within this sample are around 340,000 distinct CDR3 sequences, with roughly 12% of them counted one time only. Jointly, the top ten make up just over 7% of the sample.

What the study reported, not specific to this receptor: Fewer insertions were carried by abundant cord blood beta clonotypes, a similar but weaker trend appeared in young adult naive repertoires, and no such trend appeared in memory repertoires. Because the same donors could not be followed over many years, the conclusions relied on cross-sectional statistical analysis. Zero-insertion analyses could be partly confounded by invariant T cells such as MAIT and iNKT, although diverse VJ usage argued against such confounding for most clonotypes. Out-of-frame TCR alpha sharing in monozygotic twins was systematically underestimated by recombination models, whereas sharing between unrelated individuals was in agreement with the recombination models. Compared with coincidental sharing between unrelated individuals, an excess of low generation-probability sequences was observed among out-of-frame TCR alpha sequences shared between twins. Excess twin sharing in beta out-of-frame sequences was weaker because fewer shared sequences lowered the signal-to-noise ratio.

On this clonotype itself: The antigen it recognizes is unknown. It has no much larger one-base neighbor in the sample; base qualities were not kept.

This sample was shared with a second study, whose subject was yellow fever vaccine responses in identical twins. The second study, in turn, reports: According to the authors, in identical twins the way T cells responded to vaccination appeared partly convergent and partly personalized. In the study, vaccine-responding T cell clones were precisely tracked in identical twins.

This TCR was sampled from a woman aged 18-35 years in good health. The chain joins TRBV19 to TRBJ2-1, and TRBD2 may be the D gene, going by 7 matching bases. Sequenced material: CD8+ T cells sorted from blood. The DNA sequence is given as TGTGCCAGTAGTATAGGGACTAGGGGGTGCAATGAGCAGTTCTTC. The encoded protein is CASSIGTRGCNEQFF.